This T cell receptor beta chain was observed in a study of T cell repertoires in cytomegalovirus infection. Turning to the study itself: Signatures in public TCR beta sequences pointed to both CMV infection and matching HLA type. Regarding the study as a whole: Identification of carriers of CMV plus the relevant HLA was achieved through cumulative public TCR beta family frequency. HLA-C-restricted CMV clonotypes gave the most frequent clonotype in two of eight donors.

This clonotype has more than one count but fewer than ten. Its antigen is undetermined. MiXCR was run by TCRdb on the reads, yielding one entry per CDR3 protein. The sample consists of fewer than 200,000 distinct CDR3 sequences, 14% of them appearing once. The CDR3 is made up of 16 amino acids. The V and J ends lost 6 bases and 1 base respectively, with 18 bases between them. Germline V gene data show CDR1 as SEHNR and CDR2 as FQNEAQ (reference sequence). The sequence derives from a human donor in good health (CMV status not recorded). Some clones in this sample may be carry-over from other donors' samples. V and J are TRBV7-9 and TRBJ1-1, with a tentative D call TRBD1 (6 bases). Sequencing was done on a sample of PBMCs. CDR3 sequence (DNA): TGTGCCAGCAGAGGGACGATAGGGGGGTCGAACACTGAAGCTTTCTTT. This sequence encodes CASRGTIGGSNTEAFF. Full variable domain (missing parts from reference TRBV7-9 and TRBJ1-1): DTGVSQNPRHKITKRGQNVTFRCDPISEHNRLYWYRQTLGQGPEFLTYFQNEAQLEKSRLLSDRFSAERPKGSFSTLEIQRTEQGDSAMYLCASRGTIGGSNTEAFFGQGTRLTVV.